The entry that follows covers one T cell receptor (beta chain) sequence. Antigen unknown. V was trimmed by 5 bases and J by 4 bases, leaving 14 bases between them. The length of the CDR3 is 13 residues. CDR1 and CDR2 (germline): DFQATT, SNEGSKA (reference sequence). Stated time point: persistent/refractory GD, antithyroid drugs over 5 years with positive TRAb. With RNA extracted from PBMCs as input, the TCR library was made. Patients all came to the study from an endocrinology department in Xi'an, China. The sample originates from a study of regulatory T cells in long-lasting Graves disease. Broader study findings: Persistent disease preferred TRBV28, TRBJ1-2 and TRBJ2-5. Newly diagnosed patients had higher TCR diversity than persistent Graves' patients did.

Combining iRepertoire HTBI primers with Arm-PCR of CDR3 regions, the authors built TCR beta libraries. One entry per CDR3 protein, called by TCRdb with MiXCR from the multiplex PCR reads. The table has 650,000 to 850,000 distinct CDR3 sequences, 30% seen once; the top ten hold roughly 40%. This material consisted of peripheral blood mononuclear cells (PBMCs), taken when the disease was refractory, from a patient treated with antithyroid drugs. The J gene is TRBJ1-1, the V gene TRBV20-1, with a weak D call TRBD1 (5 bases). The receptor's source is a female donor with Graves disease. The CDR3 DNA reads TGCAGTGCTGCCGGCAGGGTTCTCACTGAAGCTTTCTTT. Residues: CSAAGRVLTEAFF.